The 11 T cell receptor beta chains below all came from one sample that was sequenced in a study of CXCR3-negative and CXCR3-positive naive CD8 T cells. All TRB cDNA libraries came from 5' RACE performed with UMI labels. TCRdb re-called the 5' RACE reads, yielding one record per CDR3 amino acid sequence without DNA. Reported are just under 9,000 distinct CDR3 sequences; the ten largest clones contain around 2.1%. Material: naive CXCR3- CD8+ T cells from blood. This sample's subset: CD45RO-CCR7+CD27+CD95- naive CD8+ T cells lacking CXCR3 (TNR3-). All receptors derive from a human donor in good health. Some clones in this sample may be carry-over from other donors' samples.

Its frequency marks this clonotype as medium-sized (0.01 to 0.1%). V and J are TRBV29-1 and TRBJ1-2. CDR1 and CDR2 from the germline V gene are SQVTM and ANQGSEA. The CDR3 totals 12 residues. CDR3 in amino acids: CSVEREGIGYTF.

V gene TRBV28 combines with J gene TRBJ2-1; absent DNA, TCRdb's TRBD2 call cannot be checked. The CDR3 spans 15 residues. Germline V gene lookup returns CDR1 MDHEN and CDR2 SYDVKM. CDR3 sequence reads: CASSFGLAGSTEQFF. Full variable domain (outside the CDR3, taken from reference TRBV28 and TRBJ2-1): DVKVTQSSRYLVKRTGEKVFLECVQDMDHENMFWYRQDPGLGLRLIYFSYDVKMKEKGDIPEGYSVSREKKERFSLILESASTNQTSMYLCASSFGLAGSTEQFFGPGTRLTVL.

According to its frequency, this clonotype is medium-sized. The chain combines TRBV20-1 with TRBJ2-1; TCRdb designates TRBD2, a call that cannot be tested without DNA. Germline loops: CDR1 DFQATT, CDR2 SNEGSKA (reference sequence). The CDR3 totals 15 residues. The CDR3 sequence is CSASATSGRRYEQFF.

V is TRBV3-1 and J is TRBJ2-7. There are 14 residues in the CDR3. Germline assignment: CDR1 LGHDT and CDR2 YNNKEL (reference sequence). The CDR3 sequence: CASSPETSSYEQYF.

V gene TRBV29-1 combines with J gene TRBJ2-1. Per germline, CDR1 SQVTM and CDR2 ANQGSEA. This CDR3 spans 11 amino acids. CDR3 in amino acids: CSVLSYNEQFF.

According to its frequency, this clonotype is medium-sized. V is TRBV29-1 and J is TRBJ1-6; TCRdb lists TRBD1, though no DNA is available to test this call. Germline lookup yields CDR1 SQVTM and CDR2 ANQGSEA. The CDR3 contains 14 residues. This chain's CDR3 is CSVSGTGDNSPLHF.

CDR3 sequence: CSVDGLERTYNEQFF. The V gene is TRBV29-1, the J gene TRBJ2-1; absent DNA, TCRdb's TRBD2 call cannot be checked. The CDR3 length is 15 residues. The germline V gene encodes CDR1 SQVTM and CDR2 ANQGSEA.

V gene TRBV29-1 combines with J gene TRBJ1-2; the TRBD1 assignment by TCRdb is unverifiable without DNA. Per germline, CDR1 SQVTM and CDR2 ANQGSEA. The CDR3 has 13 residues. The CDR3 sequence: CSAGQGLRDGYTF.

The rearrangement uses TRBV10-2 and TRBJ2-5; TCRdb calls TRBD2, which cannot be checked without DNA. Germline CDR1 reads WSHSY; CDR2 reads SAAADI. CDR3 length: 13 amino acids. The CDR3 here is CASMSGTSSLRYF.

This clonotype is deemed medium-sized by its frequency. This rearrangement joins TRBV29-1 to TRBJ2-2. The CDR3 totals 15 residues. CDR1 and CDR2 (germline): SQVTM, ANQGSEA. The CDR3 is CSAANEWRATGELFF.

This clonotype is labeled medium-sized based on frequency. V is TRBV2 and J is TRBJ2-7; TCRdb's D gene call, TRBD1, goes unchecked for lack of DNA. The CDR3 length is 19 residues. Germline CDR1 is SNHLY and CDR2 is FYNNEI. CDR3 in amino acids: CASSDPGRTAQSTLEEQYF.